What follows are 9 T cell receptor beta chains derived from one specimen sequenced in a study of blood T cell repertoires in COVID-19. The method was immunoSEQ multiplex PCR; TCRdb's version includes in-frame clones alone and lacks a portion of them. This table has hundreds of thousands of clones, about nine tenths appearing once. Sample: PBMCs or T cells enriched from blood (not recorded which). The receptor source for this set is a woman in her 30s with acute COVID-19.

The CDR3 loop reads CATSDYPTGELFF. Written as DNA, the CDR3 is TGTGCCACCAGTGACTACCCCACCGGGGAGCTGTTTTTT. The chain joins TRBV24-1 to TRBJ2-2; no reliable D call. The germline gives CDR1 KGHDR, CDR2 SFDVKD. The CDR3 runs 13 residues. The ends were cut back, 4 bases at V and 4 bases at J, with 6 bases in the middle.

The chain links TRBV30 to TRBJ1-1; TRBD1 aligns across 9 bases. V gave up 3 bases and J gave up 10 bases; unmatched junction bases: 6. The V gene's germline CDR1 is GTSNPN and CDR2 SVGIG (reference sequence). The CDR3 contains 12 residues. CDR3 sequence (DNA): TGTGCCTGGAGCCCCGGGACAGGGCTAGCTTTCTTT. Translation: CAWSPGTGLAFF.

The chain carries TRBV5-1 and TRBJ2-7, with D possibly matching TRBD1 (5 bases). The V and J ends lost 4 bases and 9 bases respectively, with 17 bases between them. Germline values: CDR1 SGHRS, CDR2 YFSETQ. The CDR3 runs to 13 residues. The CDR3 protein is CASSTPPGMRQYF. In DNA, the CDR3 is TGCGCCAGCAGCACGCCGCCAGGGATGCGGCAGTACTTC.

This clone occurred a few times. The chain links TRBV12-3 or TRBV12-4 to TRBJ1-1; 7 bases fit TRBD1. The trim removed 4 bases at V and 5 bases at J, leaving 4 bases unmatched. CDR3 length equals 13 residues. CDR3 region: CASSSQGRTEAFF. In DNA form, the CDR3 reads TGTGCCAGCAGTTCACAGGGGAGGACTGAAGCTTTCTTT.

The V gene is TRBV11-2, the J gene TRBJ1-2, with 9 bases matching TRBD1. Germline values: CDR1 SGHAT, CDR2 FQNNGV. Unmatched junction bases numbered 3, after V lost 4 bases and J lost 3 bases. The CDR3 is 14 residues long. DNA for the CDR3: TGTGCCAGCAGCTGGACAGGGGCGGACTATGGCTACACCTTC. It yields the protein CASSWTGADYGYTF.

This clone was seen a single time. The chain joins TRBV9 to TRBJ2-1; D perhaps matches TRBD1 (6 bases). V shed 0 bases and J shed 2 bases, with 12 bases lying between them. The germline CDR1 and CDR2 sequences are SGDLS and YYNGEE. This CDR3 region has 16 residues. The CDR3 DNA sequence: TGTGCCAGCAGCGTAGGGACAGACACTACCTACAATGAGCAGTTCTTC. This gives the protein CASSVGTDTTYNEQFF.

The CDR3 spells CASSPGQGYTGELFF. DNA for the CDR3: TGTGCCAGCTCACCGGGACAGGGCTATACCGGGGAGCTGTTTTTT. The V call is TRBV18, the J call TRBJ2-2, with 9 bases lining up with TRBD1. Germline V gene sequence: CDR1 KGHSH, CDR2 LQKENI. Trimming took 3 bases from V and 5 from J; bases not matched to a gene: 4. The CDR3 is 15 residues long.

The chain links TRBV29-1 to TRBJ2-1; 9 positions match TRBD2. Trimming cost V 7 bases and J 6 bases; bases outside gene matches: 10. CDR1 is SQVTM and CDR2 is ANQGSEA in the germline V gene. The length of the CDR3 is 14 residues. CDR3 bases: TGCAGCGGGACGACTAGCGGCGGGTTCAATGAGCAGTTCTTC. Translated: CSGTTSGGFNEQFF.

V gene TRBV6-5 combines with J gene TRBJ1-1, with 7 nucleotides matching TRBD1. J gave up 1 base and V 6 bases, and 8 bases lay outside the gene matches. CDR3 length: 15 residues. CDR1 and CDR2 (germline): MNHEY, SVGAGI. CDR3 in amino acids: CASRVEGQRNTEAFF. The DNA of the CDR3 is TGTGCCAGCAGGGTGGAGGGACAGAGGAACACTGAAGCTTTCTTT.